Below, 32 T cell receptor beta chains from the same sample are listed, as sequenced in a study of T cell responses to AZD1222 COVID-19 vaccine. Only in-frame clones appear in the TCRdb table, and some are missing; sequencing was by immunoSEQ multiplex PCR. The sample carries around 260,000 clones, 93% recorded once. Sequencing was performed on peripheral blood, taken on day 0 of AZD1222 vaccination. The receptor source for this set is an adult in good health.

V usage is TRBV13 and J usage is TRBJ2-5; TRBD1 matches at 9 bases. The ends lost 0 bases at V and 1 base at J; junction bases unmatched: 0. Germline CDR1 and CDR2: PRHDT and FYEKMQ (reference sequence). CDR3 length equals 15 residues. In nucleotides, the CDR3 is TGTGCCAGCAGCTTAGGGACAGGGGGCCAAGAGACCCAGTACTTC. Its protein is CASSLGTGGQETQYF.

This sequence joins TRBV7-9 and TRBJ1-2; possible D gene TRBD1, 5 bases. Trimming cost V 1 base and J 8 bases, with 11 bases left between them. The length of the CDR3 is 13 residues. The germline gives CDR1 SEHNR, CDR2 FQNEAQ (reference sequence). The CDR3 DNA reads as TGTGCCAGCAGCTTAGTTGGAGGGGAAGGCTACACCTTC. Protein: CASSLVGGEGYTF.

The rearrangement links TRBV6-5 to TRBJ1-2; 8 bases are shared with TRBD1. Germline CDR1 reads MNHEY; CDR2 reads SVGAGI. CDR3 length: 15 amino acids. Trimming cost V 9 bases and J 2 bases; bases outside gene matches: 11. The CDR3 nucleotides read TGTGCCAGTGGAACTCCGGGACAGGAAAACTATGGCTACACCTTC. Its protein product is CASGTPGQENYGYTF.

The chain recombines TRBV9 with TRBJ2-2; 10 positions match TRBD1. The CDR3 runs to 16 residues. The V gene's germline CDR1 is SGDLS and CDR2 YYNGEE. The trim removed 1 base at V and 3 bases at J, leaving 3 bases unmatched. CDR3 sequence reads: CASSVTGTGDTGELFF. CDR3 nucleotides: TGTGCCAGCAGCGTAACCGGGACAGGGGACACCGGGGAGCTGTTTTTT. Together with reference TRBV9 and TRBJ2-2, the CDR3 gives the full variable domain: DSGVTQTPKHLITATGQRVTLRCSPRSGDLSVYWYQQSLDQGLQFLIQYYNGEERAKGNILERFSAQQFPDLHSELNLSSLELGDSALYFCASSVTGTGDTGELFFGEGSRLTVL.

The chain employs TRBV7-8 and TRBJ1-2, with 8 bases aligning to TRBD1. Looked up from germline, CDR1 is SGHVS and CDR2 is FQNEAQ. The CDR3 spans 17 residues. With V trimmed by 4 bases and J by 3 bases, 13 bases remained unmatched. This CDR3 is CASSSLTGGRGDYGYTF. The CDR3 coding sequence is TGTGCCAGCAGCTCCCTTACAGGGGGGAGAGGGGACTATGGCTACACCTTC.

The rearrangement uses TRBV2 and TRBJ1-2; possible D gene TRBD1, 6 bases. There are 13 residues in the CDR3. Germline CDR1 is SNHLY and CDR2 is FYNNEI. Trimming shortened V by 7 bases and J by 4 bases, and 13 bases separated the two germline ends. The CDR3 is CASNVQGVYGYTF. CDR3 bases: TGTGCCAGCAATGTACAGGGCGTCTATGGCTACACCTTC.

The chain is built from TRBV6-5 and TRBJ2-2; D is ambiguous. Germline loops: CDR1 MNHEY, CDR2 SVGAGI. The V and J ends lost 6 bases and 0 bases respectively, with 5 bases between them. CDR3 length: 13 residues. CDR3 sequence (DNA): TGTGCCAGCAGCCACTCGAACACCGGGGAGCTGTTTTTT. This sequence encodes CASSHSNTGELFF.

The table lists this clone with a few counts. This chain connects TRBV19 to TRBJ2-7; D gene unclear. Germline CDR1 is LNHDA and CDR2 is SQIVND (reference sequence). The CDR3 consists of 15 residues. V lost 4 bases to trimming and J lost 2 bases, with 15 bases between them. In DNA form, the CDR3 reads TGTGCCAGTAGTAAGAACAGCCAAGGGACCTACGAGCAGTACTTC. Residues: CASSKNSQGTYEQYF. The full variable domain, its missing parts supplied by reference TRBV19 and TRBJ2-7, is DGGITQSPKYLFRKEGQNVTLSCEQNLNHDAMYWYRQDPGQGLRLIYYSQIVNDFQKGDIAEGYSVSREKKESFPLTVTSAQKNPTAFYLCASSKNSQGTYEQYFGPGTRLTVT.

This chain's CDR3 is CASSGPGTGNEQYF. The CDR3 DNA reads as TGTGCCAGCAGTGGTCCCGGGACAGGGAACGAGCAGTACTTC. The rearrangement uses TRBV28 and TRBJ2-7, with 9 bases aligning to TRBD1. CDR1 is MDHEN and CDR2 is SYDVKM in the germline V gene. Trimming removed 5 bases from V and 5 bases from J; junction bases left unmatched: 7. This CDR3 contains 14 residues.

The CDR3 reads CASSLGRNEKLFF. In DNA form, the CDR3 reads TGTGCCAGCAGCTTAGGTCGGAATGAAAAACTGTTTTTT. The rearrangement uses TRBV7-9 and TRBJ1-4; D gene uncertain. This CDR3 spans 13 amino acids. Germline-derived CDR1 and CDR2 are SEHNR and FQNEAQ (reference sequence). The V end lost 1 base, the J end lost 5 bases, and 5 bases lay between the germline ends.

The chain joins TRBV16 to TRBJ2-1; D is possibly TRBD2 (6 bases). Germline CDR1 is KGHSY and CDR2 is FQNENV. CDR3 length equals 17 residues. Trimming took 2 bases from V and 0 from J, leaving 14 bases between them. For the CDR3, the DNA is TGTGCCAGCAGCCAAGCAATGGGGGGAAGCTCCTACAATGAGCAGTTCTTC. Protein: CASSQAMGGSSYNEQFF.

The CDR3 region is CASSHRDRGPEPLHF. The CDR3 region has the DNA TGTGCCAGTAGTCACCGGGACAGGGGGCCAGAACCCCTCCACTTT. The chain employs TRBV19 and TRBJ1-6, with 12 positions matching TRBD1. The CDR3 runs to 15 residues. V lost 5 bases to trimming and J lost 12 bases; unmatched junction nucleotides: 8. In germline, CDR1 is LNHDA, CDR2 SQIVND (reference sequence).

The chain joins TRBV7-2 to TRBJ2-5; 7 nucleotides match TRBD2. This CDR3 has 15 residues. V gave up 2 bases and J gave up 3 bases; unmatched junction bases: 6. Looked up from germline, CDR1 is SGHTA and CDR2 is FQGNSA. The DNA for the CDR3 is TGTGCCAGCAGCTTAAAAGTAGCGGGCGAAGAGACCCAGTACTTC. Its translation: CASSLKVAGEETQYF.

The CDR3 region is CASSLYSKAGGNQPQHF. The CDR3 coding sequence is TGTGCCAGCAGTCTTTACTCTAAGGCAGGGGGCAATCAGCCCCAGCATTTT. J is TRBJ1-5 and V is TRBV27, with D possibly matching TRBD1 (6 bases). The CDR3 totals 17 residues. CDR1 and CDR2 (germline): MNHEY, SMNVEV (reference sequence). Trimming shortened V by 5 bases and J by 2 bases, and 19 bases separated the two germline ends.

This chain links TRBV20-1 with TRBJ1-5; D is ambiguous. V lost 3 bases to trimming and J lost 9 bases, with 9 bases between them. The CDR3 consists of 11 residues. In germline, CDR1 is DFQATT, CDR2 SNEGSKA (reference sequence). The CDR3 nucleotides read TGCAGTGCTAGGAGTTTGGGGCCCCAGCATTTT. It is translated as CSARSLGPQHF.

The CDR3 DNA reads TGTGCCAGCAGTTGGGACAGGGCTCCGAACAATGAGCAGTTCTTC. As protein: CASSWDRAPNNEQFF. The J gene is TRBJ2-1, the V gene TRBV27; 9 nucleotides agree with TRBD1. Germline loops: CDR1 MNHEY, CDR2 SMNVEV (reference sequence). Trimming took 4 bases from V and 5 from J; bases not matched to a gene: 6. The CDR3 has 15 residues.

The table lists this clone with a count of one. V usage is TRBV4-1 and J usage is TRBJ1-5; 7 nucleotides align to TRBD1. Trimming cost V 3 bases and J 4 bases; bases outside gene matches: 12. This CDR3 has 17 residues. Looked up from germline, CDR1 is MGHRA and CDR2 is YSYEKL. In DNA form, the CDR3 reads TGCGCCAGCAGCCACGTACGAGGGGGCCGTTTGAATCAGCCCCAGCATTTT. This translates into CASSHVRGGRLNQPQHF.

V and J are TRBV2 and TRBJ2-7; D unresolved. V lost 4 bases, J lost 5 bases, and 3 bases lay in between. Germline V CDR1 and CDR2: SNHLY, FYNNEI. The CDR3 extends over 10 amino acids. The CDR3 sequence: CASSVNEQYF. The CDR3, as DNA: TGTGCCAGCAGTGTTAACGAGCAGTACTTC. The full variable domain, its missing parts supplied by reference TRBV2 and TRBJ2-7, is EPEVTQTPSHQVTQMGQEVILRCVPISNHLYFYWYRQILGQKVEFLVSFYNNEISEKSEIFDDQFSVERPDGSNFTLKIRSTKLEDSAMYFCASSVNEQYFGPGTRLTVT.

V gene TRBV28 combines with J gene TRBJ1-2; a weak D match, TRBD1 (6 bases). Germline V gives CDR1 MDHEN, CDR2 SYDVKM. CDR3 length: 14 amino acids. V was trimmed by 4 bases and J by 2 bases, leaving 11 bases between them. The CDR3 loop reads CASSYQGRNYGYTF. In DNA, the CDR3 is TGTGCCAGCAGTTATCAGGGGCGAAACTATGGCTACACCTTC.

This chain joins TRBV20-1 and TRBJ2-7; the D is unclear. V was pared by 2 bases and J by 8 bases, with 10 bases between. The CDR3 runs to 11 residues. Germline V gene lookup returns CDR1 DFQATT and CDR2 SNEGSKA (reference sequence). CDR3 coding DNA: TGCAGTGCTAGACTCGAGGCCCAGCAGTACTTC. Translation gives CSARLEAQQYF.

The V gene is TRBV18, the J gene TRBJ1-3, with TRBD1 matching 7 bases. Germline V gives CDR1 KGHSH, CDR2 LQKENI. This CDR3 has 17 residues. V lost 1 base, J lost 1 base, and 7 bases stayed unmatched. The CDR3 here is CASSPRGTALSGNTIYF. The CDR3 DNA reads TGTGCCAGCTCACCACGTGGGACAGCTCTATCTGGAAACACCATATATTTT.

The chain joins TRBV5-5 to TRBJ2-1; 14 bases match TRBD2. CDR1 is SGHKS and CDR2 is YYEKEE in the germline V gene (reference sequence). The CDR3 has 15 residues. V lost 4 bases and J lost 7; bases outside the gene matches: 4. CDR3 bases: TGTGCCAGCAGCCCCGGGACTAGCGGGAGTAATGAGCAGTTCTTC. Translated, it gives CASSPGTSGSNEQFF.

The CDR3 nucleotides are TGTGCCAGCAGTTACCAGGGGGCTGGAAACACCATATATTTT. Its protein is CASSYQGAGNTIYF. This chain uses TRBV5-7 with TRBJ1-3; 7 nucleotides match TRBD1. TRBV5-7 is recorded as an ORF, its role being uncertain. Trimming cost V 5 bases and J 2 bases; bases outside gene matches: 4. This CDR3 has 14 amino acids.

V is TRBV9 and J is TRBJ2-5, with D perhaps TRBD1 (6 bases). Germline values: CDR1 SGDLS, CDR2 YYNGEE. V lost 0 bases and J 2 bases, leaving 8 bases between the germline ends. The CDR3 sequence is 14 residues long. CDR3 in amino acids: CASSVGTDQETQYF. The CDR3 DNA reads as TGTGCCAGCAGCGTAGGGACAGATCAAGAGACCCAGTACTTC.

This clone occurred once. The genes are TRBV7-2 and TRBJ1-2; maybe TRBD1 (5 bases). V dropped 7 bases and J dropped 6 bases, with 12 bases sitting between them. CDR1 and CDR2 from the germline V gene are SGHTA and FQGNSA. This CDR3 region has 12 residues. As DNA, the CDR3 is TGTGCCAGCACCCTTCAGGGTGATGGCTACACCTTC. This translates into CASTLQGDGYTF. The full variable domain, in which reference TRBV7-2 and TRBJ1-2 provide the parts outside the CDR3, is GAGVSQSPSNKVTEKGKDVELRCDPISGHTALYWYRQSLGQGLEFLIYFQGNSAPDKSGLPSDRFSAERTGGSVSTLTIQRTQQEDSAVYLCASTLQGDGYTFGSGTRLTVV.

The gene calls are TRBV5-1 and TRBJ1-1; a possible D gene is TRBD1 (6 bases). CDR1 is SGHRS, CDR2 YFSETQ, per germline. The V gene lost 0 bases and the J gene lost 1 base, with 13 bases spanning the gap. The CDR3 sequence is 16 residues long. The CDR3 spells CASSLVRGTENTEAFF. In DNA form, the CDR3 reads TGCGCCAGCAGCTTGGTGAGGGGGACGGAGAACACTGAAGCTTTCTTT.

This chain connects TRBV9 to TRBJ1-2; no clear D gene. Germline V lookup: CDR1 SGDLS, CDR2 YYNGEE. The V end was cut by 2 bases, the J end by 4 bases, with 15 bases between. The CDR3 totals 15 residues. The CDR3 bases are TGTGCCAGCAGCGTTGGAGGGTCGGGCGGCTATGGCTACACCTTC. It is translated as CASSVGGSGGYGYTF.

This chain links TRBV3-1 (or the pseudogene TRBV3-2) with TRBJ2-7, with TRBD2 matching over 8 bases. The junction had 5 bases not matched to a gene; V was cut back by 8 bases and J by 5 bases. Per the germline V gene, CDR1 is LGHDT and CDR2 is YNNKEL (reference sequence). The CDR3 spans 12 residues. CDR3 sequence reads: CASLGSGNEQYF. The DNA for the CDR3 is TGTGCCAGCCTGGGTAGCGGGAACGAGCAGTACTTC.

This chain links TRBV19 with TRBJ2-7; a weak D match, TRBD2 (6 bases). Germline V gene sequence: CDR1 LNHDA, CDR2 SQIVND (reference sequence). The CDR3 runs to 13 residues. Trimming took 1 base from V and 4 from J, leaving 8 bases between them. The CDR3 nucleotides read TGTGCCAGTAGTATAGGGGGGGAATACGAGCAGTACTTC. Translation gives CASSIGGEYEQYF.

The CDR3: CASSIDPQTGLLYGYTF. CDR3 DNA: TGTGCCAGTAGTATAGATCCACAGACAGGGCTCCTTTATGGCTACACCTTC. This chain connects TRBV19 to TRBJ1-2; 7 nucleotides agree with TRBD1. Germline CDR1 LNHDA, CDR2 SQIVND (reference sequence). Unmatched junction bases numbered 12, after V lost 0 bases and J lost 5 bases. The CDR3 is 17 amino acids.

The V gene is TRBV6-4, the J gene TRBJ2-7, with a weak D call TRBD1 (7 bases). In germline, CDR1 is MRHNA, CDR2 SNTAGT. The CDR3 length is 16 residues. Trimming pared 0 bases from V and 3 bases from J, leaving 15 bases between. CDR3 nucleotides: TGTGCCAGCAGTGACTCGCGGAGGGGGCTAAGCTACGAGCAGTACTTC. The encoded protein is CASSDSRRGLSYEQYF.

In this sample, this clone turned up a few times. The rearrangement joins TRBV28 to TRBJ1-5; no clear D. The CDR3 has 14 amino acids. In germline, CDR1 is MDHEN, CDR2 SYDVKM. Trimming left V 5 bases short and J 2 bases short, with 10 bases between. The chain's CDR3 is CASSHDGGNQPQHF. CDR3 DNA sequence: TGTGCCAGCAGTCACGACGGAGGCAATCAGCCCCAGCATTTT.